The 6 T cell receptor beta chains listed next were all sequenced from one sample in a study of CXCR3-negative and CXCR3-positive naive CD8 T cells. Their target antigens are unknown. General study points: TRB CDR3s were more hydrophobic in CXCR3-positive than in CXCR3-negative naive cells.

Each TRB cDNA library was prepared by 5' RACE (with UMI labels). Each CDR3 protein gets one entry in TCRdb, which reprocessed the 5' RACE reads and gives no DNA. Found here are 150,000 to 180,000 distinct CDR3 sequences; the top ten clones hold approximately 0.46%. The sample was naive CXCR3+ CD8+ T cells from blood. The subset here: CD45RO-CCR7+CD27+CD95- naive CD8+ T cells expressing CXCR3 (TNR3+). These receptors were taken from a human donor in good health. Some clones in this sample may be carry-over from other donors' samples.

The chain combines TRBV29-1 with TRBJ2-7; TCRdb's assignment of TRBD2 cannot be checked, as there is no DNA. Germline V gene data show CDR1 as SQVTM and CDR2 as ANQGSEA. The CDR3 extends over 13 amino acids. The CDR3 region is CSVLARTSYEQYF.

This chain links TRBV28 with TRBJ1-1. The germline V gene has CDR1 MDHEN and CDR2 SYDVKM. The CDR3 runs to 12 residues. The CDR3 loop is CAGSLIRVQAFF.

V and J are TRBV29-1 and TRBJ2-2; as DNA is missing, the TRBD2 call by TCRdb cannot be tested. There are 13 residues in the CDR3. Germline V gene sequence: CDR1 SQVTM, CDR2 ANQGSEA. The CDR3 spells CSVGGDGYGELFF.

J is TRBJ2-1 and V is TRBV12-3 or TRBV12-4; the D call of TRBD1 rests on TCRdb alone, since no DNA is present to check it. The CDR3 loop spans 17 amino acids. The CDR3 protein is CASSSREPLYSYNEQFF.

The J gene is TRBJ1-4, the V gene TRBV7-6; TCRdb lists TRBD1, though no DNA is available to test this call. The CDR3 extends over 15 amino acids. Germline CDR1 is SGHVS and CDR2 is FNYEAQ. CDR3 region: CASSWTGGPDEKLFF.

The CDR3 sequence is CASSLGQGDNQPQHF. This chain links TRBV7-9 with TRBJ1-5; TCRdb's D call of TRBD1 is untestable without DNA. Germline CDR1 SEHNR, CDR2 FQNEAQ (reference sequence). The CDR3 contains 15 residues.